This TCR beta chain came from a study of T cells in Graves' hyperthyroidism and ophthalmopathy. Study outcomes and limitations: Ophthalmopathy was told apart from stable hyperthyroidism by a 13 V-J model.

What was amplified from RNA transcripts were TCR beta CDR3 regions. TCR CDR3 regions were first amplified by RT-PCR with HTBI primers. TCRdb redid the calling of the multiplex PCR reads with MiXCR, one entry per CDR3 protein. The sample includes approximately 560,000 distinct CDR3 sequences, around 14% seen only once; the top ten take approximately 7%. Remarks on this clonotype: What it recognizes is unknown.

The source material was blood. The TCR originated in a woman in her thirties with Graves' hyperthyroidism.

CDR3 in DNA: TGTGCCAGTAGTATACTGACTAGCGGAACCGGGGAGCTGTTTTTT. This codes for CASSILTSGTGELFF. The chain links TRBV19 to TRBJ2-2; TRBD2 matches 9 bases. The CDR3 consists of 15 residues. CDR1 and CDR2 from the germline V gene are LNHDA and SQIVND (reference sequence). Trimming at V came to 2 bases and at J to 5 bases, leaving 3 bases not matched to a gene.